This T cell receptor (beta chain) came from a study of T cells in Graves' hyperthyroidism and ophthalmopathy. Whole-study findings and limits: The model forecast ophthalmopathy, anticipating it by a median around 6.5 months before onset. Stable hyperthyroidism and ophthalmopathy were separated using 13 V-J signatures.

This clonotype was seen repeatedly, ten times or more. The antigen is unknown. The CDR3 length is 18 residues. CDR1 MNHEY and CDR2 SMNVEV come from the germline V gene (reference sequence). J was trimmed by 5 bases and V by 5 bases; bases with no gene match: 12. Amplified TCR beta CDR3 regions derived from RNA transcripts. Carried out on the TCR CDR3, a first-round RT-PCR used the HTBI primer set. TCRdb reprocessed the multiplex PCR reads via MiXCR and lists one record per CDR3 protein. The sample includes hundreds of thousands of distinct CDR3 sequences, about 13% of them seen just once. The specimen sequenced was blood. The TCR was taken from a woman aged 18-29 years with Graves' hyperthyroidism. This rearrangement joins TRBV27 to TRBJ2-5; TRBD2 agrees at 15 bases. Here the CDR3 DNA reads TGTGCCAGCAGTGCTTGGACTAGCGGGGGGGCGGTCTTTGAGACCCAGTACTTC. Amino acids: CASSAWTSGGAVFETQYF.